This TCR beta chain originates from a study of STAT5B mutations in CD4+ large granular lymphocyte leukemia. Study-wide points: Approximately 25% of private leukemic clonotypes occurred rarely in other patients' non-leukemic repertoires.

Profiled with immunoSEQ multiplex PCR; TCRdb holds only in-frame clones, not every one. This sample has 45,000 to 50,000 clones, with about 80% found just once. From germline, CDR1 is SGHVS and CDR2 FNYEAQ. Trimming removed 5 bases from V and 7 bases from J, with 12 bases in between. This CDR3 is 13 amino acids long. As concerns this clone: Its antigen is still unknown.

The rearrangement links TRBV7-6 to TRBJ1-5, with D perhaps TRBD1 (6 bases). This receptor was identified in a human donor in good health. The sample consisted of CD4+ T cells from blood buffy coats. The CDR3 DNA follows: TGTGCCAGCAGCCAGGGGAGTTGGCAGCCCCAGCATTTT. It codes for CASSQGSWQPQHF.